What follows are 10 T cell receptor beta chains derived from one specimen sequenced in a study of blood T cell repertoires in COVID-19. The protocol was immunoSEQ multiplex PCR, while the TCRdb copy is restricted to in-frame clones and leaves out a portion. The sample lists fewer than 110,000 clones; approximately 81% were seen once. Sequenced sample: peripheral blood. The receptors derive from a human donor in a cohort sampled during active COVID-19.

The chain couples TRBV7-2 to TRBJ2-3; D is uncertain. Trimming stripped 4 bases from V and 3 bases from J, with 5 bases between. Looked up from germline, CDR1 is SGHTA and CDR2 is FQGNSA. The CDR3 length is 12 residues. Here the CDR3 DNA reads TGTGCCAGCAGCTCCTTGACAGATACGCAGTATTTT. The encoded protein is CASSSLTDTQYF. Looking up the rest from reference TRBV7-2 and TRBJ2-3 gives the full variable domain: GAGVSQSPSNKVTEKGKDVELRCDPISGHTALYWYRQSLGQGLEFLIYFQGNSAPDKSGLPSDRFSAERTGGSVSTLTIQRTQQEDSAVYLCASSSLTDTQYFGPGTRLTVL.

The chain uses TRBV6-5 and TRBJ2-2; D is ambiguous. CDR1 is MNHEY and CDR2 is SVGAGI in the germline V gene. Trimming stripped 8 bases from V and 6 bases from J, with 13 bases between. There are 13 residues in the CDR3. CDR3 bases: TGTGCCAGCTCACGGTTCGAGTCCGGGGAGCTGTTTTTT. Translating gives CASSRFESGELFF.

The rearrangement links TRBV24-1 to TRBJ2-1; D gene unclear. V lost 7 bases and J lost 4, with 4 bases in between. The CDR3 loop spans 11 amino acids. Germline assignment: CDR1 KGHDR and CDR2 SFDVKD. CDR3 amino acids: CATRLYNEQFF. The CDR3 region has the DNA TGTGCCACCAGACTGTACAATGAGCAGTTCTTC.

V usage is TRBV7-9 and J usage is TRBJ1-5; the match to TRBD1 covers 9 bases. The V and J ends lost 5 bases and 9 bases, in that order; junction bases with no gene match: 8. Per germline, CDR1 SEHNR and CDR2 FQNEAQ (reference sequence). This CDR3 region has 14 residues. CDR3 DNA: TGTGCCAGCAGCGGACAGGGGCCGCGCCGGCCCCAGCATTTT. Amino acids: CASSGQGPRRPQHF.

The V gene is TRBV30, the J gene TRBJ1-4; no clear D gene. The length of the CDR3 is 13 residues. V lost 4 bases and J 2 bases, leaving 8 bases between the germline ends. Germline assignment: CDR1 GTSNPN and CDR2 SVGIG (reference sequence). CDR3 sequence: CAWNPRTNEKLFF. The CDR3 DNA reads as TGTGCCTGGAATCCCAGGACTAATGAAAAACTGTTTTTT.

CDR3 sequence (DNA): TGTGCCAGCAGACCGGGACAGAGTTACAATGAGCAGTTCTTC. It yields the protein CASRPGQSYNEQFF. The rearrangement joins TRBV21-1 to TRBJ2-1; no check of the table's D call, TRBD1, against the DNA was made. TRBV21-1 is termed a pseudogene. The CDR3 runs to 14 residues.

The chain links TRBV14 to TRBJ2-1, with 7 bases matching TRBD2. The CDR3 loop spans 15 amino acids. Losses at the gene ends were 6 bases for V and 8 bases for J; bases not matched to a gene: 13. Per germline, CDR1 SGHDN and CDR2 FVKESK. The CDR3 DNA follows: TGTGCCAGCAGACCGACTTGGGGGGGTGTGTATGAGCAGTTCTTC. This codes for CASRPTWGGVYEQFF.

The V call is TRBV12-3 or TRBV12-4, the J call TRBJ2-1; D gene uncertain. Trimming left V 2 bases short and J 6 bases short, with 8 bases between. This CDR3 has 13 residues. The CDR3 reads CASSLPPSNEQFF. CDR3 DNA sequence: TGTGCCAGCAGTTTACCACCTAGCAATGAGCAGTTCTTC.

The chain employs TRBV7-9 and TRBJ1-1, with no clear D. CDR1 and CDR2 from the germline V gene are SEHNR and FQNEAQ (reference sequence). The CDR3 extends over 13 amino acids. V was pared by 5 bases and J by 3 bases, with 10 bases between. CDR3 bases: TGTGCCAGCAGCCCCTGGTCAGACACTGAAGCTTTCTTT. The encoded protein is CASSPWSDTEAFF.

The J gene is TRBJ2-3, the V gene TRBV3-1 (or the pseudogene TRBV3-2), with D unresolved. The CDR3 is 15 amino acids. Germline V gene data show CDR1 as LGHDT and CDR2 as YNNKEL (reference sequence). Trimming cost V 1 base and J 0 bases, with 8 bases left between them. The CDR3, as DNA: TGTGCCAGCAGCCAAGCCCGGAGTAGCACAGATACGCAGTATTTT. This translates into CASSQARSSTDTQYF.